This passage covers 15 T cell receptor beta chains from one sample sequenced in a study of CD8 T cells in Susac syndrome. The authors reverse transcribed roughly 0.5 to 1 ug RNA with random hexamers. TCRdb re-derived calls from the immunoSEQ multiplex PCR reads in MiXCR, one entry per CDR3 protein. This table has 180,000 or so distinct CDR3 sequences, around 95% appearing once. Specimen: CD4+ T cells from PBMCs. All receptors derive from a human donor in good health.

This clonotype has a single count. The rearrangement links TRBV9 to TRBJ2-1; D call uncertain. Looked up from germline, CDR1 is SGDLS and CDR2 is YYNGEE. This CDR3 has 14 amino acids. Between the trimmed V and J ends, which lost 0 bases and 5 bases, there was a span of 9 bases. CDR3 DNA: TGTGCCAGCAGCGTAGCCGCGCAGGACAATGAGCAGTTCTTC. Protein product: CASSVAAQDNEQFF.

This chain links TRBV6-2 or TRBV6-3 with TRBJ2-7; TRBD2 agrees at 13 bases. Trimming at V came to 6 bases and at J to 0 bases, leaving 5 bases not matched to a gene. The CDR3 is made up of 16 amino acids. The V gene's germline CDR1 is MNHEY and CDR2 SVGEGT. The CDR3 protein is CASRGTSGAFSYEQYF. The CDR3 DNA is TGTGCCAGCAGGGGGACTAGCGGGGCATTCTCCTACGAGCAGTACTTC.

This clonotype was detected a few times. The chain employs TRBV29-1 and TRBJ1-5, with 7 bases fitting TRBD1. The CDR3 is made up of 13 amino acids. J gave up 0 bases and V 7 bases, and 3 bases lay outside the gene matches. The germline gives CDR1 SQVTM, CDR2 ANQGSEA. DNA for the CDR3: TGCAGCGCTGGGACAGATAGCAATCAGCCCCAGCATTTT. Encoded protein: CSAGTDSNQPQHF.

The rearrangement joins TRBV12-3 or TRBV12-4 to TRBJ2-7; perhaps TRBD1 as D (6 bases). V lost 6 bases and J 3 bases, leaving 12 bases between the germline ends. The CDR3 runs 13 residues. This CDR3 is CASRNREIYEQYF. CDR3 DNA sequence: TGTGCCAGCAGAAACAGGGAAATCTACGAGCAGTACTTC.

The chain is built from TRBV6-1 and TRBJ2-5; 9 bases match TRBD1. V lost 5 bases to trimming and J lost 4 bases; unmatched junction nucleotides: 11. This CDR3 is 16 amino acids long. Germline V gene sequence: CDR1 MNHNS, CDR2 SASEGT. This CDR3 reads CASSPSNRGLGETQYF. The CDR3 DNA reads TGTGCCAGCAGTCCCTCCAACAGGGGGCTGGGAGAGACCCAGTACTTC.

The chain links TRBV11-2 to TRBJ1-1, with a tentative D call TRBD1 (5 bases). The CDR3 is made up of 15 amino acids. Germline V gives CDR1 SGHAT, CDR2 FQNNGV. Trimming shortened V by 5 bases and J by 10 bases, and 23 bases separated the two germline ends. Here the CDR3 reads CASSPQPGTGGGAFF. DNA for the CDR3: TGTGCCAGCAGCCCTCAACCAGGTACCGGGGGAGGAGCTTTCTTT.

The chain is built from TRBV11-1 and TRBJ1-1; D remains ambiguous. The CDR3 consists of 13 residues. Trimming left V 0 bases short and J 7 bases short, with 9 bases between. Germline V gene lookup returns CDR1 SGHAT and CDR2 FQDESV (reference sequence). The CDR3 DNA is TGTGCCAGCAGCTTAGCATACGACGGTGAAGCTTTCTTT. This codes for CASSLAYDGEAFF.

The chain employs TRBV6-2 or TRBV6-3 and TRBJ2-7, with 9 bases aligning to TRBD1. The CDR3 runs to 15 residues. CDR1 MNHEY and CDR2 SVGEGT come from the germline V gene. V trimming: 4 bases; J trimming: 0 bases; junction bases outside the gene matches: 4. DNA of the CDR3: TGTGCCAGCAGTTCCTGGACAGGGGCCTCCTACGAGCAGTACTTC. Amino acids: CASSSWTGASYEQYF.

The rearrangement joins TRBV12-3 or TRBV12-4 to TRBJ1-6, with D possibly being TRBD1 (5 bases). The CDR3 covers 14 residues. V was trimmed by 6 bases and J by 3 bases, leaving 9 bases between them. CDR3 in DNA: TGTGCCAGCAGCCGACAGAGCTATAATTCACCCCTCCACTTT. This sequence encodes CASSRQSYNSPLHF.

The rearrangement joins TRBV19 to TRBJ2-1; 10 bases are shared with TRBD2. The ends lost 1 base at V and 10 bases at J; junction bases unmatched: 7. The germline V gene encodes CDR1 LNHDA and CDR2 SQIVND (reference sequence). The CDR3 covers 15 residues. The CDR3 sequence is CASSIVSGGAREQFF. CDR3 nucleotides: TGTGCCAGTAGTATAGTAAGCGGGGGGGCGAGAGAGCAGTTCTTC.

The rearrangement joins TRBV20-1 to TRBJ2-5; the D call may be TRBD1 or TRBD2 (6 bases each). The V gene lost 3 bases and the J gene lost 9 bases, with 17 bases spanning the gap. The CDR3 totals 13 residues. The germline V gene encodes CDR1 DFQATT and CDR2 SNEGSKA (reference sequence). This CDR3 is CSARGDSPGAQYF. The CDR3 DNA reads as TGCAGTGCTAGGGGGGACTCGCCAGGGGCCCAGTACTTC.

The chain joins TRBV30 to TRBJ2-3; D not resolved. CDR1 and CDR2 (germline): GTSNPN, SVGIG (reference sequence). The CDR3 runs 14 residues. The V gene lost 2 bases and the J gene lost 6 bases, with 15 bases spanning the gap. This CDR3 is CAWSLTWGGDTQYF. CDR3 DNA: TGTGCCTGGAGTCTCACCTGGGGTGGGGATACGCAGTATTTT.

The chain has TRBV20-1 and TRBJ2-6, with D perhaps TRBD1 (6 bases). The CDR3 has 14 amino acids. The germline V gene encodes CDR1 DFQATT and CDR2 SNEGSKA (reference sequence). The ends were cut back, 3 bases at V and 2 bases at J, with 8 bases in the middle. The CDR3 reads CSASSGAGANVLTF. As DNA, the CDR3 is TGCAGTGCTAGCTCAGGGGCTGGGGCCAACGTCCTGACTTTC.

The chain has TRBV19 and TRBJ2-3; D remains ambiguous. CDR3 length equals 13 residues. V dropped 5 bases and J dropped 2 bases, with 8 bases sitting between them. Germline lookup yields CDR1 LNHDA and CDR2 SQIVND (reference sequence). The CDR3 protein is CASSDTYTDTQYF. The CDR3 DNA is TGTGCCAGTAGTGACACGTACACAGATACGCAGTATTTT.

This rearrangement joins TRBV9 to TRBJ2-7; 9 bases are a match to TRBD2. Looked up from germline, CDR1 is SGDLS and CDR2 is YYNGEE. The CDR3 runs to 15 residues. The V and J ends lost 0 bases and 5 bases, in that order; junction bases with no gene match: 6. DNA of the CDR3: TGTGCCAGCAGCGTAGATGGGACTAGCAGGCACGAGCAGTACTTC. Its translation: CASSVDGTSRHEQYF. Together with reference TRBV9 and TRBJ2-7, the CDR3 gives the full variable domain: DSGVTQTPKHLITATGQRVTLRCSPRSGDLSVYWYQQSLDQGLQFLIQYYNGEERAKGNILERFSAQQFPDLHSELNLSSLELGDSALYFCASSVDGTSRHEQYFGPGTRLTVT.